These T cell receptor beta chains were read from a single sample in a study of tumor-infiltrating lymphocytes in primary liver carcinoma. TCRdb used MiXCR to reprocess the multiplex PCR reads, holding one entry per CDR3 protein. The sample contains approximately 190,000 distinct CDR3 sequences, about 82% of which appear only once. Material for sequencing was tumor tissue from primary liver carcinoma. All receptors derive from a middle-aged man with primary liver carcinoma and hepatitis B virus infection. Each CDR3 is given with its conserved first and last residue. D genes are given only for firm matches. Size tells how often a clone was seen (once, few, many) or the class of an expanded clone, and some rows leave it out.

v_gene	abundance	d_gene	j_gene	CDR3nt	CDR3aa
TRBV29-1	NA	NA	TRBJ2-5	TGCAGCGTTGAGGGACCCGGGATGCTCCAAGAGACCCATTACTTC	CSVEGPGMLQETHYF
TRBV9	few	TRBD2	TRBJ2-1	TGTACCAGCAGCTCCCGGACTAGCGGGACGAGAAATGAGCAGTTCTTC	CTSSSRTSGTRNEQFF
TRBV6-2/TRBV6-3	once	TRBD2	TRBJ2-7	TGTGCCAGCAATTACTCGTCTAGCGGGAGGAAATACGAGCAGTACTTC	CASNYSSSGRKYEQYF
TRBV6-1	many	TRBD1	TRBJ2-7	TGTGCCACCGAGACAGGGGGCCACTACGAGCAGTACTTC	CATETGGHYEQYF
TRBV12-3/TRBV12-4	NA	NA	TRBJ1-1	TGTGCTAGCATTCGACAGTTGAACACTGAAGCTTTCTTT	CASIRQLNTEAFF
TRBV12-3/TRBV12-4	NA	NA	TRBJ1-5	TGTGCCAGCAATTTATCTAGCGATCAGCCCCAGCATTTT	CASNLSSDQPQHF
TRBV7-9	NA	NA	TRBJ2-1	TGTGCGAGCAGCTCGGAGCTTGGTGAGCAGTTATTC	CASSSELGEQLF
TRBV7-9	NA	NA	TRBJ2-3	TGTGCCAGTAGCTTAGATAGAGGGTGGCGGCGCACAGATACGCAGTTTTTT	CASSLDRGWRRTDTQFF
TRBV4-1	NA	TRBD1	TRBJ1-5	TGCGCCAGCGGCCAGGGGGTCGATAGCAATCAGCCCCATCATTTT	CASGQGVDSNQPHHF
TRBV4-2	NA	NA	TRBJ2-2	TGCGCCAGCAGCGCGGAACGTTCCACCGGGGAGCTGTTTTTT	CASSAERSTGELFF
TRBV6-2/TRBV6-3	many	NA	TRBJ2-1	TGTGCCAGCAGTTACGTAGTCTACAATGAGCAGTTCTTC	CASSYVVYNEQFF
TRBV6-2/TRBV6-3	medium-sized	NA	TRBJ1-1	TGTGCCAGCAGTTCCCCCCTTCGTACTGAAGCTTTCTTT	CASSSPLRTEAFF
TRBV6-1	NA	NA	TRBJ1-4	TGTGCCAGCAGTGGAGCGGGGATTGCAACTAATGAAAAATTGTTTTTT	CASSGAGIATNEKLFF
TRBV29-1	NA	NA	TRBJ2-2	TGCAGCGTCTTCGGTCCTGGACCCATCGGGGAGCTGTTTTTT	CSVFGPGPIGELFF
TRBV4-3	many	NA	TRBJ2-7	TGCGCCAGCAGCCAAGACGCCCAAGCCGCGGACGAGCAGTACTTC	CASSQDAQAADEQYF
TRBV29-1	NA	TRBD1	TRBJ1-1	TGCAGCGTAGGACAGGGGTTGGGAAACACTGAAGCTTTCTTT	CSVGQGLGNTEAFF
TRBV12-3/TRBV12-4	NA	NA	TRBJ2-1	TGTGCCAGCAGTTTTAGATGGACACAGAAAACTTACAATGAGCAATTCTTC	CASSFRWTQKTYNEQFF
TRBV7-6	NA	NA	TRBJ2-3	TGTGCCATCAGCTCCAAGACCTTTAGAGATACGCAGTATTTT	CAISSKTFRDTQYF
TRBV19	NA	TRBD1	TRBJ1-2	TGTGCCAGTAGTAAATCTGGACAGGCAAACTATGACTACACCTTC	CASSKSGQANYDYTF
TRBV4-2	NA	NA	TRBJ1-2	TGTGCCAGCGGCCAAGGGCAGCAGCTCTATGGCTACACCTTC	CASGQGQQLYGYTF
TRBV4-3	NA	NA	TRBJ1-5	TGTGCCAACAGCCAGTTCAGGGAGCAGCCCCAGCATTTT	CANSQFREQPQHF
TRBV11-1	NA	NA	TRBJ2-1	TGTACCAGCAGCTTATACCGCTCCGCGGGAAGGTCCTACAATGAGCAGCTCTTC	CTSSLYRSAGRSYNEQLF
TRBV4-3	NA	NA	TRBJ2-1	TGCGCCAGGAGCCAAGATAGGAGCGGGTTTCACAAAGAGCACTTCTTC	CARSQDRSGFHKEHFF
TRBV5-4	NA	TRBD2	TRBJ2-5	TGTGCCAGCAACTTGGTTTTAGCGGGACAAGAGACCCGGTACTTC	CASNLVLAGQETRYF
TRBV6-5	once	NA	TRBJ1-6	TGTGCCATCGCTAGCGACGGCGGTGGCTCACCCCTCCACTTT	CAIASDGGGSPLHF
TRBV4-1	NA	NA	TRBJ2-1	TGTGTCAGCAGCCAAGAGTCAGCGACCCAATACAATGAGCAGTTCTTC	CVSSQESATQYNEQFF
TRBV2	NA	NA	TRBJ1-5	TGTGCCAGCGGGGGGGGTTACAATCTGCCCCAGCATTTT	CASGGGYNLPQHF
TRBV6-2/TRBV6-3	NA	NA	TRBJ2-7	TGCGCCAGCACCCCCCTCGGCCTCTTCTACGAGCATTACTTC	CASTPLGLFYEHYF
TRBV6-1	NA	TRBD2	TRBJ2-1	TGTGCCAGCAGTGAATCTAGCGGGAGCTACAAAGAGCAGTTCTTT	CASSESSGSYKEQFF
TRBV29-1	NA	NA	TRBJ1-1	TGCAGCGACAGGGAGGGATGGGGAATGAACACTGAAGCTTTCTTT	CSDREGWGMNTEAFF
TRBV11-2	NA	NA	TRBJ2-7	TGTGCCAGCAGCTTACGAAGGACATGGGAAAACGAGCACTACTTC	CASSLRRTWENEHYF
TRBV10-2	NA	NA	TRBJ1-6	TGTGCCAGCAGTGAGTCCACGGTTAATCCACCCCTCCACTTT	CASSESTVNPPLHF
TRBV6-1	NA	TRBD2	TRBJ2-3	TGTGCCAGTACTAAAATAGCGGGAGAGAGGACAGATACGCAGTATTTT	CASTKIAGERTDTQYF
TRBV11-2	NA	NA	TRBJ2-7	TGTGCGAGCACCCGTGGGAATTCCACCTACGAGCAGTACTTC	CASTRGNSTYEQYF